These 15 T cell receptor beta chains were all obtained from the same sample, sequenced in a study of T cells after yellow fever vaccination. TCRdb re-called the 5' RACE reads with MiXCR, one entry per CDR3 protein. This table has fewer than 450,000 distinct CDR3 sequences, about 9.9% appearing once. The source material was PBMCs, sampled on the day of the first yellow fever vaccination. Receptors were obtained from a man between 18 and 35 years old who received the YFV17D yellow fever vaccine.

The rearrangement links TRBV11-3 to TRBJ2-1; 8 bases align to TRBD2. The CDR3 is 17 residues long. The V and J ends lost 5 bases and 9 bases, in that order; junction bases with no gene match: 18. CDR1 is SGHNT and CDR2 is YENEEA in the germline V gene. The CDR3 DNA reads TGTGCCAGCAGCCCCGGAGGGGAGCGGGGGTATGGGATTGAGCAGTTCTTC. Translating gives CASSPGGERGYGIEQFF.

The V call is TRBV6-1, the J call TRBJ2-5; 8 bases align to TRBD2. The CDR3 contains 15 residues. The V segment lost 6 bases and the J segment 1 base; nucleotides outside the gene matches: 7. Germline CDR1 and CDR2: MNHNS and SASEGT. In DNA, the CDR3 is TGTGCCAGCAGAGGACTAGCTTTTCCCCAAGAGACCCAGTACTTC. This sequence encodes CASRGLAFPQETQYF.

This clonotype has more than one count but fewer than ten. The chain recombines TRBV6-5 with TRBJ1-1; D may be TRBD1 (5 bases). Germline CDR1 and CDR2: MNHEY and SVGAGI. The CDR3 is 15 amino acids. The V end lost 4 bases, the J end lost 10 bases, and 22 bases lay between the germline ends. As DNA, the CDR3 is TGTGCCAGCAGTTCGCGGAGCTCGGGGGGAGTAGGAGCTTTCTTT. It specifies CASSSRSSGGVGAFF.

This clonotype was seen more than once but under ten times. CDR3 coding DNA: TGTGCCTGGACGCCTACTAGCGGGGTCTACAATGAGCAGTTCTTC. Amino acid sequence: CAWTPTSGVYNEQFF. V gene TRBV30 combines with J gene TRBJ2-1; 10 bases fit TRBD2. V was clipped by 4 bases and J by 3 bases; unmatched bases: 6. Germline V gives CDR1 GTSNPN, CDR2 SVGIG (reference sequence). This CDR3 region has 15 residues.

The genes are TRBV7-2 and TRBJ2-7, with TRBD1 matching over 7 bases. The germline gives CDR1 SGHTA, CDR2 FQGNSA. V shed 5 bases and J 1 base; nucleotides not matched to a gene: 5. This CDR3 is 14 amino acids long. The CDR3 nucleotides read TGTGCCAGCAGCAGGGACAGACCTTCCTACGAGCAGTACTTC. Protein: CASSRDRPSYEQYF.

This sequence joins TRBV15 and TRBJ2-7; weak D call: TRBD1 (6 bases). Trimming stripped 5 bases from V and 4 bases from J, with 12 bases between. CDR3 length: 13 residues. Germline V CDR1 and CDR2: LNHNV, YYDKDF (reference sequence). In DNA form, the CDR3 reads TGTGCCACCAGCCCCCGGACAGCTTACGAGCAGTACGTC. Its translation is CATSPRTAYEQYV.

This clonotype has more than one count but fewer than ten. The rearrangement joins TRBV24-1 to TRBJ1-1; 8 positions agree with TRBD1. Germline-derived CDR1 and CDR2 are KGHDR and SFDVKD. This CDR3 contains 14 residues. Trimming removed 4 bases from V and 11 bases from J; junction bases left unmatched: 11. The CDR3 bases are TGTGCCACCAGTGAGAATACAGGGGGACTGGAGGCTTTCTTT. This encodes CATSENTGGLEAFF.

The V gene is TRBV2, the J gene TRBJ2-5; no definite D call. V was shortened by 7 bases and J by 4 bases, with 10 bases between the two germline ends. Germline values: CDR1 SNHLY, CDR2 FYNNEI. The CDR3 has 12 residues. The CDR3 loop reads CASKVNRETQYF. The CDR3 coding sequence is TGTGCCAGCAAGGTCAACAGAGAGACCCAGTACTTC.

This clonotype was picked up a small number of times. The genes are TRBV11-2 and TRBJ2-6; 7 nucleotides line up with TRBD1. This CDR3 is built from 19 residues. Trimming took 2 bases from V and 4 from J; bases not matched to a gene: 14. The germline CDR1 and CDR2 sequences are SGHAT and FQNNGV. CDR3 loop: CASSLYSRGSPAGANVLTF. The CDR3 nucleotides read TGTGCCAGCAGCTTATATAGCAGGGGGAGCCCAGCCGGGGCCAACGTCCTGACTTTC.

This clonotype has at least ten counts. The chain couples TRBV18 to TRBJ2-3, with 8 bases matching TRBD2. Looked up from germline, CDR1 is KGHSH and CDR2 is LQKENI. Trimming cost V 6 bases and J 6 bases; bases outside gene matches: 11. There are 15 residues in the CDR3. CDR3 nucleotide sequence: TGTGCCAGCTCTCACCATGACGGGGGGGCCGATACGCAGTATTTT. Protein sequence: CASSHHDGGADTQYF.

The chain links TRBV20-1 to TRBJ2-1; 7 positions agree with TRBD1. Trimming took 0 bases from V and 5 from J; bases not matched to a gene: 7. Germline-derived CDR1 and CDR2 are DFQATT and SNEGSKA (reference sequence). This CDR3 is built from 15 residues. The DNA for the CDR3 is TGCAGTGCTAGAGACGGGACAGCACCTAACAATGAGCAGTTCTTC. This translates into CSARDGTAPNNEQFF.

This clonotype has just a few counts. This chain uses TRBV11-2 with TRBJ2-3; TRBD2 aligns across 7 bases. V lost 1 base and J lost 5; bases outside the gene matches: 3. This CDR3 spans 14 amino acids. Germline V lookup: CDR1 SGHAT, CDR2 FQNNGV. CDR3 residues: CASSLARGVDTQYF. CDR3 sequence (DNA): TGTGCCAGCAGCTTAGCCCGGGGGGTAGATACGCAGTATTTT.

This clonotype was recorded at least ten times. V and J are TRBV24-1 and TRBJ2-2, with D possibly matching TRBD1 (5 bases). Germline CDR1 KGHDR, CDR2 SFDVKD. The CDR3 extends over 12 amino acids. Trimming cost V 9 bases and J 4 bases, with 8 bases left between them. The CDR3, as DNA: TGTGCCACCGGGGCGAGCACCGGGGAGCTGTTTTTT. Encoded protein: CATGASTGELFF.

The chain links TRBV11-1 to TRBJ2-1; 12 positions agree with TRBD1. The germline V gene encodes CDR1 SGHAT and CDR2 FQDESV (reference sequence). The CDR3 covers 16 residues. J lost 5 bases, V lost 2 bases, and 4 bases had no gene match. CDR3: CASSLLGTGGHNEQFF. DNA for the CDR3: TGTGCCAGCAGCTTATTAGGGACAGGGGGCCACAATGAGCAGTTCTTC.

The J gene is TRBJ1-1, the V gene TRBV12-3 or TRBV12-4, with D possibly TRBD1 on 6 matching bases. The CDR3 covers 13 residues. V lost 6 bases, J lost 8 bases, and 16 bases lay in between. CDR3 protein: CASSRKGGLEAFF. The DNA for the CDR3 is TGTGCCAGCAGCCGCAAGGGGGGGTTGGAAGCTTTCTTT.